This T cell receptor (beta chain) was sequenced in a study of cytomegalovirus exposure and HLA in healthy donors (TCRdb year 2017). Describing the broader study: An earlier analysis of roughly 570 of the donors reported approximately 260 Gb of sequence data and 95 million to 140 million unique TCR beta sequences obtained from around 190 million T cells. Approximately 310 gigabases of sequencing data and approximately 85 million unique TCR sequences were included in an early release covering roughly 700 HLA-typed donors. The genetic ancestry cluster associated with self-reported Caucasian donors included roughly four fifths of the roughly 410 genotyped donors. The study was designed to test whether signatures of past pathogen exposure could be identified by cataloging public T cell receptors. The study profiled the T cell repertoires of approximately 700 subjects by immunosequencing and related them to cytomegalovirus serostatus. Besides the first cohort of around 700 subjects, a separate validation cohort made up of over a hundred different subjects was used. High-throughput TCR immunosequencing, statistical association of individual TCRs with disease status, and machine learning were combined to predict cytomegalovirus infection status. In a later analysis, previously published TCR beta repertoires from some 640 donors were re-analyzed and high-resolution HLA genotyping was added so that TCR occurrence patterns could be studied. The later analysis used no new phenotypic data to find candidate immune exposures, relying instead on TCR beta sequences and their occurrence across donors. To decide whether each TCR beta V gene segment behaved as functional or pseudogenic, an earlier analysis of approximately 590 of the donors relied on high-throughput TCR beta sequencing. Alongside the repertoire data, information on donor age, sex, ethnicity and CMV serostatus was compiled. In a later genetic analysis, genome-wide SNP genotypes for about 65% of the roughly 670 donors were used, and that subset was treated as a discovery cohort. All discovery cohort repertoires had been generated using a single sequencing platform. HLA typing covered class I and class II loci at four-digit resolution. Typing coverage varied by locus: roughly 620-640 donors for A, B, C, DRB1 and DQB1; roughly 520 for DQA1; about 590 for DPA1; around 450 for DPB1. Roughly five DR-DQ haplotypes were handled as single units for association and clustering, since linkage in the cohort was strong. Among around 400 genotyped donors of the cohort, an average of 235,054 unique TCR beta nucleotide sequences were sequenced per donor, around 18% of them non-productive.

The cohort was made up of around 720 healthy bone marrow donors. At the time of sampling, every cohort member was nominally healthy, though immune exposures that went unrecorded were likely present. The donor was CMV seronegative and belonged to the group of more than 300 seronegative cohort members. Every donor gave a peripheral blood sample, and the peripheral blood mononuclear cells from that sample were used for TCR beta sequencing. Genomic DNA was extracted from the blood cell samples with the Qiagen DNeasy Blood Extraction Kit. General conclusions and limits of the study: This cohort had only TCR beta chains sequenced, and the lack of alpha or paired-chain data limited which features could be detected. In a later analysis, the rate of TCR association differed among HLA loci, with DRB1 alleles having the most associated TCRs and HLA-C alleles having the fewest. According to the authors, the approach could potentially be generalized to other disease states and immunological phenotypes. A later analysis associated about 17,000 TCR beta sequences with specific HLA alleles at a false discovery rate of 0.05. Because counts were too low, around 17 rarely observed V segments, including chromosome 9 orphons, were left out of the earlier analysis of 500 to 750 of the donors. In both the original and validation cohorts, the classifier was reported to diagnose cytomegalovirus status with high specificity and sensitivity. A later analysis found that most CMV-associated TCR beta chains appeared HLA-restricted, with HLA associations seemingly driven largely by CMV exposure. For the cohort, immune exposure information was limited to CMV serostatus. In vitro tests confirmed that a few of the cytomegalovirus-associated TCR beta chains recognize cytomegalovirus antigens. A further reported finding was that TCR beta sequences accurately predicted the HLA-A and HLA-B alleles for most subjects in the first cohort. Roughly uniform sequencing depth across donors was assumed in presence/absence analyses, although this assumption may not hold. In a later genetic analysis, a missense DCLRE1C variant was associated with V-gene and J-gene trimming of TCR beta chains, and the association was replicated in an independent cohort. Because some donors lacked HLA typing at each locus, the association tests relied only on the typed subset. In an earlier analysis of more than 500 of the donors, most TCR beta V segments appeared in productive rearrangements about 87% or about 30% of the time, broadly matching IMGT annotations. A cluster of highly shared sequence variants was judged likely to be a technical artifact of the sequencing pipeline. According to a later genetic analysis, donors in an Asian-associated ancestry cluster had fewer N-insertions in productive TCRs than the approximately 630-donor mean. Assigning TCR associations to individual alleles was difficult when HLA alleles, especially DR and DQ, strongly co-occurred. In the study, approximately 160 TCR beta chains were listed as associated with cytomegalovirus. Several of the top co-occurrence clusters appeared to be linked to parvovirus B19, influenza, CMV and Epstein-Barr virus, according to a later analysis. Most TCR sequences were seen in very few donors, while some public TCRs were found in many individuals. Some IMGT-functional V segments, including TRBV6-2 and TRBV6-3, could not be told apart with the 87-base-pair reads, so those segments were excluded. Correlated functional status among segregating V segments might reflect linkage disequilibrium, but an unknown experimental factor could not be ruled out. A later analysis found that HLA-associated TCR beta chains were more clonally expanded and had lower generation probabilities than equally common non-associated chains.

Turning to this clone: The specificity of this receptor is unknown. Base qualities were left out, and no much larger clone turns up one base away.

CDR1 and CDR2, looked up from the germline V gene (reference sequence), are SGHNT and YYREEE. Trimming removed 1 base from V and 4 bases from J, leaving 12 bases between the germline ends. Reading from cysteine to phenylalanine, the CDR3 counts 14 amino acids. Of all the DNA, just the CDR3 is kept, 42 bases in frame from base 1. Libraries were constructed by the immunoSEQ multiplex PCR assay. A mixture of 60 forward primers for TCR Vbeta segments and 13 reverse primers for TCR Jbeta segments was used in the multiplex PCR. A multiplex PCR assay on genomic DNA amplified the CDR3 region of rearranged TCR beta genes. The amplified TCR beta libraries were sequenced on the Illumina HiSeq System as 87-base-pair reads. The published analysis was carried out like this. A later analysis counted about 80 million unique TCR beta chains across the 670 or so repertoires, and 9.5 million to 11 million of these chains were shared by at least two donors. To remove PCR and sequencing errors, raw reads were error-corrected and collapsed into unique sequences using a nearest-neighbor algorithm that merged closely related sequences. CDR3 sequences were aligned to IMGT reference sequences to assign V, D and J gene segments. For a sequence to be retained, a match of at least six nucleotides to both a V gene segment and a J gene segment was required. Rearrangements were classified as productive when the CDR3 lacked stop codons and remained in frame with V and J, and all other rearrangements were classified as non-productive. CDR3 was defined by IMGT convention, running from the second conserved V-encoded cysteine to the conserved J-encoded phenylalanine. The earlier analysis of 587 of the donors excluded any sequence lacking an unambiguous match to a single V gene segment. An earlier analysis of a few hundred of the donors classified V segments as functional when productive rearrangements were above 56.7% and as segregating when the standard deviation between donors was above 5%. A statistical classification framework was built to diagnose cytomegalovirus status from the catalog of TCR beta chain sequences. In a later analysis, V and J genes were assigned by comparing TCR nucleotide sequences against IMGT/GENE-DB human TR gene sequences. Using the TCRdist pipeline, a later analysis assigned CDR3 sequences along with most-parsimonious VDJ recombination scenarios. In a later analysis, each TCR beta chain was defined by its CDR3 amino acid sequence together with its V-gene family, and reads lacking a unique V-gene family were excluded. In a later analysis, nearly 600 highly shared, low-generation-probability nucleotide sequences were removed to address suspected cross-contamination and a sequencing artifact. In a later analysis, a clonal expansion index was calculated for each public chain from normalized within-repertoire ranks of inferred template counts. A later analysis computed generation probabilities with a VDJ recombination model fitted to out-of-frame rearrangements, and checked the results against IGoR. In a later analysis, hypergeometric tests were used to score TCR-TCR, TCR-HLA and TCR-CMV co-occurrence, with a repertoire-size bias correction applied to TCR pairs. To estimate false discovery rates, a later analysis permuted the HLA or CMV assignments 20 times. In a later analysis, co-occurring TCRs were grouped with DBSCAN, and TCRdist sequence similarity was added when clustering was performed within HLA-allele-positive subsets. Repertoires with fewer than 30,000 or more than 120,000 public chains, plus five repertoires with anomalous nucleotide sharing, were excluded from co-occurrence clustering. This is the immuneACCESS table as TCRdb keeps it, with only in-frame sequences that have V and J called. A part of the clones is gone; compared with another copy, unresolved V genes explain less than half, and the rest is unexplained. The DNA was the basis for D and trimming; V, J and clone size are from that table. The sample yields around 150,000 clones; roughly 88% were counted once. The top ten constitute over 1.5% of the sample.

This chain joins TRBV5-4 to TRBJ2-7; TRBD2 is a possible D gene, resting on 7 matching bases. This receptor was identified in a woman aged 18 to 35 in good health and CMV-seronegative. The sequenced material came from PBMCs. The nucleotide sequence is given as TGTGCCAGCAGCTTGAGGGGGGGCTCGTACGAGCAGTACTTC. Translation gives CASSLRGGSYEQYF.